This T cell receptor beta chain was sequenced during a study of cytomegalovirus exposure and HLA in healthy donors. Primers for the PCR totalled 60 Vbeta and 13 Jbeta. Here immunoSEQ multiplex PCR was the method, and the copy in TCRdb shows in-frame clones only, minus some. Among approximately 120,000 clones, 78% were seen once, and the ten largest hold about a tenth. Findings and caveats of the study: Evidence from a later analysis indicated that most CMV-associated TCR beta chains looked HLA-restricted. Some V segments (TRBV6-2 and TRBV6-3 among them) were excluded as indistinguishable. A later analysis revealed that TCR association rates differed between HLA loci, peaking at DRB1 and bottoming out at HLA-C.

Comments on this clone: What it binds is unknown.

The CDR3 loop spans 13 amino acids. Per the germline V gene, CDR1 is SGHRS and CDR2 is YFSETQ. V dropped 2 bases and J dropped 7; count of bases not matched to a gene: 6. The sequencing sample was made of PBMCs. The origin of this receptor is a man younger than 45 in good health and CMV-seropositive. This chain uses TRBV5-1 with TRBJ2-7, with 7 bases that match TRBD1. CDR3 residues: CASSFGTAKEQYF. For the CDR3, the DNA is TGCGCCAGCAGCTTCGGGACAGCTAAGGAGCAGTACTTC.